This entry concerns a single T cell receptor beta chain. It lacks a known antigen. Per-nucleotide qualities are absent, and no much larger clonotype sits a single base away. This entry belongs to a study of T cell responses to AZD1222 COVID-19 vaccine (dated by TCRdb to the early 2020s). For the wider study: AZD1222 recipients whose second dose came at about 4 weeks and those whose second dose came at about 12 weeks were combined into one group, since spike-specific TCR depth and breadth did not differ between the two schedules. A total of approximately 240 trial participants underwent TCR sequencing, of whom 200 to 220 had received two doses of AZD1222 and about 26 had received two doses of the MenACWY control vaccine. Trial participants were enrolled by age into subgroups of 18-55, 56-69 and 70-plus years, and 148, 28 and 57 TCR-sequenced participants, respectively, were included in these subgroups.

The germline V gene specifies SGHRS as CDR1 and YFSETQ as CDR2. The CDR3 measures 13 amino acids from cysteine to phenylalanine. Here the CDR3 DNA is all that survives: 39 bases in frame from base 1. A distance of 3 bases separates the germline ends of V and J, which lose 0 bases and 2 bases respectively. What this sample's time point label stands for: baseline before first vaccination. Samples from vaccinated people were obtained from the UK trials COV001 and COV002, which included a single-blind randomized controlled phase 2/3 trial of AZD1222 (ChAdOx1 nCoV-19) in healthy adults. Trial participant PBMC samples were collected at day 0 and day 28 after the second dose for TCRbeta chain sequencing. The CDR3 regions of human TCRbeta chains were subjected to immunosequencing. The authors' pipeline ran thus. TCRs in the repertoires were compared against a reference library of SARS-CoV-2-specific TCRs that had been generated with the MIRA antigen-specificity platform. Breadth meant the fraction of unique TCRs that were SARS-CoV-2-associated, whereas depth meant the fraction of total T cells that were SARS-CoV-2-associated. Using the MIRA data, each spike-specific TCR was assigned both to the spike region to which the TCR was reactive and to a CD4 or CD8 class. Log10-transformed breadth and depth values were compared by one-way ANOVA with Sidak's multiple comparisons tests. In its TCRdb copy, this immuneACCESS table keeps in-frame sequences only and misses some clones. Where compared with another copy, unresolved V genes explain less than half of these, and the others have no known cause. The V and J calls and the clone size are those of that table, but D and trimming were determined from the DNA. The sample table holds about 140,000 clones, of which approximately 92% were seen once. The biggest ten clones account for just over 3% of the sample.

The investigation overall reported the following: In the small 56-69-year group, the increase in depth fell short of significance, most likely because of low power. Most participants were white British and females outnumbered males, and the authors suggested that clonal diversity may have been underestimated. CD4 TCRs associated with the vaccine covered the entire spike protein, and the dominant responses were in regions 160-218 and 743-854. Because no samples from the day 14 peak response were available, repertoires could be characterized only after the peak T cell response. After two AZD1222 doses, both the breadth and the depth of spike-specific TCRs were significantly higher than at day 0 and than in MenACWY recipients. Reportedly, almost half of the unique spike-specific TCRs recognized epitopes lying outside the regions that are mutated in the B.1.351 and B.1.1.7 variants. Only five or six AZD1222 recipients were SARS-CoV-2 seropositive at baseline, limiting conclusions about previously exposed vaccinees.

The source material was peripheral blood, sampled on day 0 of AZD1222 vaccination. This sequence was found in an adult in good health. The chain couples TRBV5-1 to TRBJ1-5; the D gene is not confidently resolved. The DNA sequence is given as TGCGCCAGCAGCTTGGACGGCAATCAGCCCCAGCATTTT. Translated, this gives CASSLDGNQPQHF.